This TCR beta chain is from a study of tumor and adjacent non-tumor tissue in lung cancer. The CDR3 totals 16 residues. The germline CDR1 and CDR2 sequences are SNHLY and FYNNEI. The template was RNA from unsorted bulk tissue. This non-tumor lung sample came from over 3 cm beyond the tumor edge. TCRbeta libraries were built with three rounds of nested PCR, modified from ARM-PCR. One entry per CDR3 protein results from TCRdb running MiXCR on the multiplex PCR reads. The data contain about 80,000 distinct CDR3 sequences, roughly 80% of them seen just once; the ten biggest clones take up about 51%. To note about this clonotype: One end of the junction does not line up with germline, which may come from a read error.

The J gene is TRBJ2-3, the V gene TRBV2; TRBD2 matches 15 bases. The sequencing input was distant non-tumor lung tissue. The source is a man aged 55 to 69 with non-small cell lung cancer. The CDR3 here is CASSAGTSGGSDTQYF. The CDR3 DNA reads TGTGCCAGCAGTGCGGGGACTAGCGGGGGGTCAGATACTCAGTATTTT.